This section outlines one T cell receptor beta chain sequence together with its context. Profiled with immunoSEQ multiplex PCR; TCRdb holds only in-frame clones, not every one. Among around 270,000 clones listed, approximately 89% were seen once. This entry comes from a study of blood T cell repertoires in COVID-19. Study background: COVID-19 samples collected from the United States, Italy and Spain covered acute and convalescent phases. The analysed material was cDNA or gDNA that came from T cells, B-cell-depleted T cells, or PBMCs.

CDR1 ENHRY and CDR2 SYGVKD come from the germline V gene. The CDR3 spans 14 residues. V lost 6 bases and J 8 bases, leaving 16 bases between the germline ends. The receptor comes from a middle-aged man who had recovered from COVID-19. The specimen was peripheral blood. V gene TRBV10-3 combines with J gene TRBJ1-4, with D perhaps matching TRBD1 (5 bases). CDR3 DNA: TGTGCCATCAGATCGACAGCCTCTGGAGAAAAACTGTTTTTT. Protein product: CAIRSTASGEKLFF.